This T cell receptor (beta chain) was identified in a study of T cells in pancreatic ductal adenocarcinoma. The repertoire was sequenced with immunoSEQ multiplex PCR; TCRdb's copy has only in-frame clones and lacks some. The sample has about 97,000 clones, over 90% seen once. This clone was counted between two and nine times. Antigen unknown. Selected pancreatic ductal adenocarcinoma patients had undergone surgery without neoadjuvant therapy. V was pared by 5 bases and J by 4 bases, with 13 bases between. The CDR3 has 14 residues. Germline V CDR1 and CDR2: SGHAT, FQDESV (reference sequence). The study, taken as a whole, reports: Unique clonotypes were roughly 8-fold more numerous in blood than in tumor. This surgical cohort overrepresents the minority presenting with early-stage disease.

Sequencing used PBMCs. The chain combines TRBV11-1 with TRBJ2-3; D gene unclear. This receptor was obtained from a human donor with pancreatic ductal adenocarcinoma. CDR3 in amino acids: CASSPRRSSDTQYF. CDR3 nucleotides: TGTGCCAGCAGCCCTCGACGGAGTTCAGATACGCAGTATTTT.